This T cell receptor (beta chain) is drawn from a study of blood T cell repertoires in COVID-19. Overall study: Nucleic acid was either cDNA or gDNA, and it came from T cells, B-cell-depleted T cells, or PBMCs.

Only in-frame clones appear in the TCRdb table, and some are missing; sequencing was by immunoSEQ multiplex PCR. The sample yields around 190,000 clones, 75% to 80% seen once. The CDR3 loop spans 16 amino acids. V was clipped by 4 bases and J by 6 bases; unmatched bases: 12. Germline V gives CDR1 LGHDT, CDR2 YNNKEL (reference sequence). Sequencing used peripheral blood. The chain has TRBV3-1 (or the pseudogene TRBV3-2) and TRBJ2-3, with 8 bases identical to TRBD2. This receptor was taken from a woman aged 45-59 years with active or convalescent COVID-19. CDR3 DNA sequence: TGTGCCAGCAGCCTTAGGGCGGGAGGCCTTCTGGATACGCAGTATTTT. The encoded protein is CASSLRAGGLLDTQYF.